This TCR beta chain was captured by sequencing in a study of blood T cell repertoires in COVID-19. On the study more broadly: Some COVID-19 samples were acute and others convalescent; all came from the United States, Italy and Spain.

Source study methods: Estimated nucleated cell counts came from reference gene primer amplification. Sequenced by immunoSEQ multiplex PCR; TCRdb stores in-frame clones only, minus some. Clone size and the V and J calls come from that table; the DNA yielded D and trimming. The sample includes around 320,000 clones, roughly 90% of them seen just once. The V gene end was trimmed by 6 bases and the J gene end by 0 bases; junction bases not matched to a gene: 5. The CDR3 is 14 amino acids. Germline V CDR1 and CDR2: MNHEY, SVGAGI. The sequenced sample consisted of peripheral blood. The rearrangement uses TRBV6-5 and TRBJ2-7; 7 bases agree with TRBD2. This receptor was identified in a man younger than 35 with active or convalescent COVID-19. CDR3 protein: CASSPGLSSYEQYF. CDR3 DNA sequence: TGTGCCAGCAGCCCGGGACTATCCTCCTACGAGCAGTACTTC.